The rows below give T cell receptor beta chains drawn from one sample of a study of identical twins. MiXCR was run by TCRdb on the 5' RACE reads, yielding one entry per CDR3 protein. The sample has 200,000 to 250,000 distinct CDR3 sequences, over 9.5% seen once. These records were also assigned to another study, of yellow fever vaccine responses in identical twins.

The sequenced material came from memory (CD45RO+) T cells sorted from blood. These receptors all stem from a woman under 30 in good health. CDR3s include the opening cysteine and the closing phenylalanine or tryptophan. Each record gives: J gene, clone size, D gene, V gene, CDR3 protein, CDR3 DNA. D genes are given only for firm matches. Clone size appears in some rows only: once, few, many, or a class for an expanded clone.

j_call: TRBJ2-7
clone_size: NA
d_call: TRBD1
v_call: TRBV28
cdr3_aa: CASSGSGTDTYEQYF
cdr3_nt: TGTGCCAGCAGTGGCTCCGGGACAGATACCTACGAGCAGTACTTC

j_call: TRBJ2-1
clone_size: many
d_call: NA
v_call: TRBV6-1
cdr3_aa: CASSHRGTVANNEQFF
cdr3_nt: TGTGCCAGCAGCCATCGCGGGACTGTAGCGAACAATGAGCAGTTCTTC

j_call: TRBJ1-1
clone_size: NA
d_call: NA
v_call: TRBV15
cdr3_aa: CATSRRVGYTEAFF
cdr3_nt: TGTGCCACCAGTAGAAGGGTAGGGTACACTGAAGCTTTCTTT

j_call: TRBJ1-1
clone_size: few
d_call: NA
v_call: TRBV24-1
cdr3_aa: CATSDSKGGNTEAFF
cdr3_nt: TGTGCCACCAGTGATAGTAAGGGGGGAAACACTGAAGCTTTCTTT

j_call: TRBJ2-7
clone_size: many
d_call: NA
v_call: TRBV7-2
cdr3_aa: CASRGTYEQYF
cdr3_nt: TGTGCCAGCCGGGGGACCTACGAGCAGTACTTC

j_call: TRBJ1-5
clone_size: NA
d_call: NA
v_call: TRBV5-1
cdr3_aa: CASSPELDQPQHF
cdr3_nt: TGCGCCAGCAGCCCAGAACTGGATCAGCCCCAGCATTTT

j_call: TRBJ2-1
clone_size: many
d_call: TRBD1
v_call: TRBV12-3/TRBV12-4
cdr3_aa: CASSPVRGHPNEQFF
cdr3_nt: TGTGCCAGCAGCCCAGTTAGGGGGCATCCCAATGAGCAGTTCTTC

j_call: TRBJ2-3
clone_size: once
d_call: NA
v_call: TRBV6-5
cdr3_aa: CASRSRGGTSVDTQYF
cdr3_nt: TGTGCCAGCAGATCTCGCGGGGGCACTAGTGTCGATACGCAGTATTTT

j_call: TRBJ1-1
clone_size: NA
d_call: NA
v_call: TRBV2
cdr3_aa: CASSEESGGNTEAFF
cdr3_nt: TGTGCCAGCAGTGAAGAGAGCGGGGGGAACACTGAAGCTTTCTTT

j_call: TRBJ2-2
clone_size: many
d_call: TRBD1
v_call: TRBV5-1
cdr3_aa: CASSRDRGEGELFF
cdr3_nt: TGCGCCAGCAGTCGGGACAGGGGAGAAGGGGAGCTGTTTTTT

j_call: TRBJ2-5
clone_size: few
d_call: NA
v_call: TRBV20-1
cdr3_aa: CSASPQGFQETQYF
cdr3_nt: TGCAGTGCTAGTCCGCAGGGGTTTCAAGAGACCCAGTACTTC

j_call: TRBJ1-5
clone_size: NA
d_call: NA
v_call: TRBV29-1
cdr3_aa: CSALGQTNQPQHF
cdr3_nt: TGCAGCGCCCTCGGACAAACCAATCAGCCCCAGCATTTT

j_call: TRBJ2-2
clone_size: many
d_call: NA
v_call: TRBV29-1
cdr3_aa: CSVDAGARTGELFF
cdr3_nt: TGCAGCGTTGACGCAGGGGCCCGCACCGGGGAGCTGTTTTTT

j_call: TRBJ2-3
clone_size: many
d_call: NA
v_call: TRBV27
cdr3_aa: CASRGGGGPADTQYF
cdr3_nt: TGTGCCAGCAGAGGTGGTGGGGGGCCCGCAGATACGCAGTATTTT

j_call: TRBJ2-1
clone_size: many
d_call: TRBD2
v_call: TRBV6-4
cdr3_aa: CASGGTSEYNEQFF
cdr3_nt: TGTGCCAGCGGGGGGACTAGCGAGTACAATGAGCAGTTCTTC

j_call: TRBJ2-7
clone_size: NA
d_call: TRBD2
v_call: TRBV6-1
cdr3_aa: CASSQTSGSMFPEQYF
cdr3_nt: TGTGCCAGCAGTCAGACTAGCGGGAGTATGTTCCCCGAGCAGTACTTC

j_call: TRBJ2-5
clone_size: few
d_call: TRBD1
v_call: TRBV12-3/TRBV12-4
cdr3_aa: CASSQLTGKGQETQYF
cdr3_nt: TGTGCCAGCAGTCAGCTGACAGGGAAGGGACAAGAGACCCAGTACTTC

j_call: TRBJ1-2
clone_size: many
d_call: NA
v_call: TRBV5-6
cdr3_aa: CASSLDVRNYGYTF
cdr3_nt: TGTGCCAGCAGCTTGGACGTCCGTAACTATGGCTACACCTTC

j_call: TRBJ1-2
clone_size: few
d_call: NA
v_call: TRBV24-1
cdr3_aa: CATSDPRTANYGYTF
cdr3_nt: TGTGCCACCAGTGATCCCCGGACAGCTAACTATGGCTACACCTTC

j_call: TRBJ2-3
clone_size: few
d_call: TRBD2
v_call: TRBV7-2
cdr3_aa: CASSLRPSGSRDTQYF
cdr3_nt: TGTGCCAGCAGCTTAAGGCCTAGCGGGAGTCGAGATACGCAGTATTTT

j_call: TRBJ1-4
clone_size: NA
d_call: NA
v_call: TRBV3-1
cdr3_aa: CASTGKNEKLFF
cdr3_nt: TGTGCCAGTACCGGAAAGAATGAAAAACTGTTTTTT

j_call: TRBJ2-7
clone_size: NA
d_call: TRBD1
v_call: TRBV7-9
cdr3_aa: CASEGPGGVEQYF
cdr3_nt: TGTGCCAGCGAAGGGCCAGGGGGCGTGGAGCAGTACTTC

j_call: TRBJ2-1
clone_size: many
d_call: NA
v_call: TRBV9
cdr3_aa: CASSVAGANPRANEQFF
cdr3_nt: TGTGCCAGCAGCGTAGCCGGGGCCAACCCCCGCGCCAATGAGCAGTTCTTC

j_call: TRBJ2-7
clone_size: few
d_call: NA
v_call: TRBV28
cdr3_aa: CASSYRVSAEQYF
cdr3_nt: TGTGCCAGCAGTTACAGGGTTTCCGCCGAGCAGTACTTC

j_call: TRBJ2-1
clone_size: NA
d_call: TRBD2
v_call: TRBV10-2
cdr3_aa: CASILRASGTRDEQFF
cdr3_nt: TGCGCCAGCATCCTTCGGGCTAGCGGGACGCGCGATGAGCAGTTCTTC

j_call: TRBJ2-3
clone_size: many
d_call: TRBD2
v_call: TRBV4-1
cdr3_aa: CASSHPGLKRESKADTQYF
cdr3_nt: TGCGCCAGCAGTCACCCCGGCCTAAAGCGGGAGAGTAAGGCAGATACGCAGTATTTT

j_call: TRBJ1-1
clone_size: NA
d_call: NA
v_call: TRBV7-2
cdr3_aa: CASSLPGTNTEAFF
cdr3_nt: TGTGCCAGCAGCTTACCAGGGACGAACACTGAAGCTTTCTTT

j_call: TRBJ2-2
clone_size: NA
d_call: TRBD2
v_call: TRBV6-2/TRBV6-3
cdr3_aa: CASTKLAGPTGELFF
cdr3_nt: TGTGCCAGCACCAAACTAGCGGGCCCCACCGGGGAGCTGTTTTTT

j_call: TRBJ2-2
clone_size: few
d_call: NA
v_call: TRBV2
cdr3_aa: CASRNSDIGWPGELFF
cdr3_nt: TGTGCCAGCAGGAACTCGGACATAGGTTGGCCCGGGGAGCTGTTTTTT

j_call: TRBJ2-3
clone_size: many
d_call: TRBD2
v_call: TRBV2
cdr3_aa: CASDSAGDTDTQYF
cdr3_nt: TGTGCCAGTGATTCGGCGGGGGACACAGATACGCAGTATTTT

j_call: TRBJ2-4
clone_size: NA
d_call: NA
v_call: TRBV27
cdr3_aa: CASSPHSNIQYF
cdr3_nt: TGTGCCAGCAGTCCCCACTCTAACATTCAGTACTTC

j_call: TRBJ2-1
clone_size: few
d_call: NA
v_call: TRBV12-5
cdr3_aa: CASGSNDFNEQFF
cdr3_nt: TGTGCTAGTGGTAGCAACGACTTCAATGAGCAGTTCTTC

j_call: TRBJ1-1
clone_size: NA
d_call: NA
v_call: TRBV10-3
cdr3_aa: CAISTGQNTEAFF
cdr3_nt: TGTGCCATCAGTACAGGACAGAACACTGAAGCTTTCTTT

j_call: TRBJ2-7
clone_size: NA
d_call: TRBD1
v_call: TRBV5-1
cdr3_aa: CASRIGTALSYEQYF
cdr3_nt: TGCGCCAGCAGGATCGGGACAGCTCTCTCCTACGAGCAGTACTTC

j_call: TRBJ1-4
clone_size: NA
d_call: NA
v_call: TRBV28
cdr3_aa: CASSITVVGVSEKLFF
cdr3_nt: TGTGCCAGCAGTATTACCGTCGTGGGTGTGTCCGAAAAACTGTTTTTT

j_call: TRBJ2-5
clone_size: many
d_call: NA
v_call: TRBV20-1
cdr3_aa: CSARAGQETQYF
cdr3_nt: TGCAGTGCTAGAGCCGGCCAAGAGACCCAGTACTTC

j_call: TRBJ2-7
clone_size: many
d_call: TRBD1
v_call: TRBV12-3/TRBV12-4
cdr3_aa: CASSLGGQVSYEQYF
cdr3_nt: TGTGCCAGCAGTTTAGGGGGACAGGTCTCCTACGAGCAGTACTTC

j_call: TRBJ2-1
clone_size: few
d_call: TRBD2
v_call: TRBV30
cdr3_aa: CAWSFLAGGPSEQFF
cdr3_nt: TGTGCCTGGAGTTTTTTGGCGGGAGGGCCATCTGAGCAGTTCTTC

j_call: TRBJ2-1
clone_size: NA
d_call: NA
v_call: TRBV29-1
cdr3_aa: CSVGGSVGNEQFF
cdr3_nt: TGCAGCGTTGGGGGTAGTGTCGGAAATGAGCAGTTCTTC